What follows are 5 T cell receptor beta chains derived from one specimen sequenced in a study of human T cells and chemical hapten exposure. One entry per CDR3 protein results from TCRdb running MiXCR on the RACE reads. The sample carries around 52,000 distinct CDR3 sequences, over 7.5% recorded once. Time point specified: patch test 1, 2 weeks after DPC sensitization. The sample's treatment: therapeutic diphenylcyclopropenone sensitization with weekly scalp DPC. The material sequenced was whole blood, taken in connection with sensitization to the hapten diphenylcyclopropenone (DPC). Receptor source: a woman aged 35 to 49 with alopecia areata. Some clones in this sample may be carry-over from other donors' samples.

This clonotype was counted ten times or more. This chain links TRBV27 with TRBJ2-2, with TRBD2 matching 8 bases. Germline trimming cut 3 bases from V and 7 bases from J; bases unmatched to any gene: 4. CDR1 is MNHEY, CDR2 SMNVEV, per germline (reference sequence). The CDR3 has 14 residues. CDR3 coding DNA: TGTGCCAGCAGTTTGGGACTAGGGGTCGGGGAGCTGTTTTTT. The encoded protein is CASSLGLGVGELFF.

This clonotype was observed a few times. This chain connects TRBV4-2 to TRBJ2-7, with 8 bases that match TRBD1. The junction had 10 bases not matched to a gene; V was cut back by 1 base and J by 2 bases. The CDR3 runs to 17 residues. In germline, CDR1 is LGHNA, CDR2 YNFKEQ. The CDR3 nucleotides are TGTGCCAGCAGCCAAGCGTTGTTAGGGACAGGCGCCTACGAGCAGTACTTC. It codes for CASSQALLGTGAYEQYF.

The chain couples TRBV5-1 to TRBJ2-3; TRBD1 aligns across 9 bases. The CDR3 sequence is 15 residues long. V trimming: 2 bases; J trimming: 6 bases; junction bases outside the gene matches: 7. Per germline, CDR1 SGHRS and CDR2 YFSETQ. CDR3 nucleotides: TGCGCCAGCAGCTTAGGGACAGGGAATGTGGATACGCAGTATTTT. It is translated as CASSLGTGNVDTQYF.

The sample holds many counts of this clonotype. This chain links TRBV6-8 with TRBJ2-2, with D possibly TRBD1 on 6 matching bases. This CDR3 spans 17 amino acids. V was trimmed by 5 bases and J by 3 bases, leaving 19 bases between them. Germline CDR1 and CDR2: MNHGY and SAAAGT. The CDR3 spells CASSGDPQGPYTGELFF. CDR3 bases: TGTGCCAGCAGTGGGGACCCGCAGGGGCCCTACACCGGGGAGCTGTTTTTT.

In its sample, this clonotype was seen many times. The chain couples TRBV12-3 or TRBV12-4 to TRBJ1-1, with D unclear. The V gene lost 6 bases and the J gene lost 7 bases, with 15 bases spanning the gap. There are 13 residues in the CDR3. The CDR3 DNA is TGTGCCAGCAGCCGTCTCCAGACCGGTGAAGCTTTCTTT. Translating gives CASSRLQTGEAFF.